Listed below are T cell receptor beta chains from one sample, sequenced in a study of blood T cell repertoires in COVID-19. Profiling relied on immunoSEQ multiplex PCR, and the TCRdb table lists in-frame clones only, not all of them. Of 45,000 to 60,000 clones listed, 80% to 85% are singletons. The sequencing input was peripheral blood. The receptors derive from a human donor with acute or convalescent COVID-19. The donor label of this sample is uncertain. Each CDR3 is given with its conserved first and last residue. D genes are given only for firm matches. Only some rows state a clone size, as once, few, many or a class for expanded clones.

V gene: TRBV11-2; D gene: TRBD1; J gene: TRBJ2-1; clone size: NA; CDR3 protein: CASSHDRGLGNEQFF; CDR3 DNA: TGTGCCAGCAGCCACGACAGGGGGCTCGGCAATGAGCAGTTCTTC
V gene: TRBV2; D gene: NA; J gene: TRBJ1-1; clone size: few; CDR3 protein: CASIRRVNTEAFF; CDR3 DNA: TGTGCCAGCATCCGCCGGGTGAACACTGAAGCTTTCTTT
V gene: TRBV5-5; D gene: TRBD1; J gene: TRBJ1-2; clone size: NA; CDR3 protein: CASSLNPGQGKNYGYTF; CDR3 DNA: TGTGCCAGCAGCCTTAACCCGGGACAGGGAAAAAACTATGGCTACACCTTC
V gene: TRBV24-1; D gene: TRBD1; J gene: TRBJ2-3; clone size: few; CDR3 protein: CATSDLGQGYTDTQYF; CDR3 DNA: TGTGCCACCAGTGACTTGGGACAGGGTTACACAGATACGCAGTATTTT
V gene: TRBV6-4; D gene: TRBD1; J gene: TRBJ1-2; clone size: few; CDR3 protein: CASSPGQSYGYTF; CDR3 DNA: TGTGCCAGCAGTCCGGGACAGAGTTATGGCTACACCTTC
V gene: TRBV7-9; D gene: TRBD1; J gene: TRBJ1-2; clone size: NA; CDR3 protein: CASSLFSEGAQGYTF; CDR3 DNA: TGTGCCAGCAGCTTATTCTCGGAGGGGGCACAAGGCTACACCTTC
V gene: TRBV7-8; D gene: NA; J gene: TRBJ1-1; clone size: NA; CDR3 protein: CASSSPGLRNLNTEAFF; CDR3 DNA: TGTGCCAGCAGTTCCCCGGGACTGAGGAACCTGAACACTGAAGCTTTCTTT
V gene: TRBV7-9; D gene: NA; J gene: TRBJ1-2; clone size: NA; CDR3 protein: CASSPPAGFGYTF; CDR3 DNA: TGTGCCAGCAGCCCCCCGGCAGGGTTCGGCTACACCTTC
V gene: TRBV6-6; D gene: NA; J gene: TRBJ1-2; clone size: NA; CDR3 protein: CASSGRDGGGYTF; CDR3 DNA: TGTGCCAGCAGTGGTCGGGACGGAGGGGGCTACACCTTC
V gene: TRBV5-5; D gene: TRBD2; J gene: TRBJ2-5; clone size: NA; CDR3 protein: CASSLVPSLAGEETQYF; CDR3 DNA: TGTGCCAGCAGCTTGGTCCCCTCACTAGCGGGAGAGGAGACCCAGTACTTC
V gene: TRBV2; D gene: NA; J gene: TRBJ2-3; clone size: NA; CDR3 protein: CASTLDWADTQYF; CDR3 DNA: TGTGCCAGCACCCTGGACTGGGCAGATACGCAGTATTTT
V gene: TRBV4-2; D gene: NA; J gene: TRBJ1-2; clone size: NA; CDR3 protein: CASSQDWAGGGKGYTF; CDR3 DNA: TGTGCCAGCAGCCAAGATTGGGCAGGTGGTGGCAAGGGCTACACCTTC
V gene: TRBV6-4; D gene: TRBD1; J gene: TRBJ1-1; clone size: NA; CDR3 protein: CASSVTGEATEAFF; CDR3 DNA: TGTGCCAGCAGTGTGACAGGGGAAGCCACTGAAGCTTTCTTT
V gene: TRBV11-3; D gene: NA; J gene: TRBJ2-4; clone size: NA; CDR3 protein: CASSLSPAGDFDIQYF; CDR3 DNA: TGTGCCAGCAGCTTATCCCCGGCAGGGGATTTTGATATTCAGTACTTC
V gene: TRBV30; D gene: TRBD2; J gene: TRBJ2-5; clone size: NA; CDR3 protein: CARSTLAGGETQYF; CDR3 DNA: TGTGCACGGAGCACGTTAGCGGGGGGGGAGACCCAGTACTTC
V gene: TRBV5-4; D gene: NA; J gene: TRBJ1-1; clone size: few; CDR3 protein: CASSLGFTTEAFF; CDR3 DNA: TGTGCCAGCAGCTTGGGATTCACTACTGAAGCTTTCTTT
V gene: TRBV2; D gene: NA; J gene: TRBJ2-1; clone size: NA; CDR3 protein: CASRKDSELYNEQFF; CDR3 DNA: TGTGCCAGCAGAAAAGACAGCGAGCTCTACAATGAGCAGTTCTTC